Detailed here is one T cell receptor beta chain. From germline, CDR1 is KGHSH and CDR2 LQKENI. Trimming pared 4 bases from V and 6 bases from J, leaving 16 bases between. The CDR3 spans 14 residues. Sequencing was performed with immunoSEQ multiplex PCR; in TCRdb, only in-frame clones are kept and a portion is missing. The sample holds some 90,000 clones, about four fifths seen once. This entry comes from a study of blood T cell repertoires in COVID-19. The sequence came from a human donor in a cohort sampled during active COVID-19. Material for sequencing was peripheral blood. The chain combines TRBV18 with TRBJ2-7, with D perhaps matching TRBD1 (5 bases). The CDR3 spells CASSLTRGRSEQYF. CDR3 in DNA: TGTGCCAGCTCACTAACAAGGGGAAGGAGCGAGCAGTACTTC.